These 5 T cell receptor beta chains were all obtained from the same sample, sequenced in a study of blood T cells in healthy people across ages. Next came a second PCR, run for about 7 to 12 cycles, which used a sample-barcoded 5' primer along with a J-beta primer mix. Via MiXCR, TCRdb re-called the 5' RACE reads, giving one row per CDR3 protein. The sample yields some 780,000 distinct CDR3 sequences, just over 55% seen once. The specimen was blood. Every receptor here comes from a man aged 40-49 years in good health.

A few counts support this clonotype. The chain combines TRBV7-2 with TRBJ2-1, with unresolved D. The DNA end is a closer match to TRBJ2-7, so the J assignment may be wrong. This CDR3 comprises 13 residues. The germline V gene has CDR1 SGHTA and CDR2 FQGNSA. The CDR3 loop reads CASSSGIYNEQYF. CDR3 bases: TGTGCCAGCAGCTCCGGAATCTACAATGAGCAGTACTTC.

This sequence joins TRBV3-1 and TRBJ2-7; TRBD1 aligns across 12 bases. V dropped 4 bases and J dropped 3; count of bases not matched to a gene: 4. Germline lookup yields CDR1 LGHDT and CDR2 YNNKEL (reference sequence). The CDR3 is made up of 15 amino acids. The CDR3 reads CASSPGTGGVYEQYF. CDR3 bases: TGTGCCAGCAGCCCGGGGACAGGGGGCGTCTACGAGCAGTACTTC.

The rearrangement joins TRBV7-2 to TRBJ2-1, with a possible D match to TRBD2 (6 bases). The CDR3 totals 16 residues. The germline V gene encodes CDR1 SGHTA and CDR2 FQGNSA. The V end was cut by 5 bases, the J end by 7 bases, with 21 bases between. The CDR3 DNA reads TGTGCCAGCAGCGCCCTAACTAGCCCACGTCGGAATGAGCAGTTCTTC. Translating it yields CASSALTSPRRNEQFF.

The chain carries TRBV20-1 and TRBJ2-5; the match to TRBD1 covers 9 bases. This CDR3 contains 13 residues. The germline gives CDR1 DFQATT, CDR2 SNEGSKA (reference sequence). The ends lost 3 bases at V and 4 bases at J; junction bases unmatched: 3. As DNA, the CDR3 is TGCAGTGCTAGGGGACAGGGAGTAGAGACCCAGTACTTC. Translated: CSARGQGVETQYF.

This clonotype has more than one count but fewer than ten. J is TRBJ2-5 and V is TRBV5-1; D is uncertain. CDR1 is SGHRS and CDR2 is YFSETQ in the germline V gene. The CDR3 is made up of 15 amino acids. The V end was cut by 1 base, the J end by 2 bases, with 12 bases between. The CDR3 loop is CASSLSRSQQETQYF. The CDR3 bases are TGCGCCAGCAGCTTGAGCAGGAGTCAGCAAGAGACCCAGTACTTC.